The rows below give T cell receptor beta chains drawn from one sample of a study of T cell repertoires in cytomegalovirus infection. Their cognate antigens are unknown. TCRdb reprocessed the reads with MiXCR, giving one entry per CDR3 protein. The sample yields about 570,000 distinct CDR3 sequences, approximately 40% seen once. Material: cultured PBMCs, obtained from culture after CMV antigen stimulation. These receptors were taken from a human donor in good health (CMV status not recorded). Some clones in this sample may be carry-over from other donors' samples. CDR3s include the opening cysteine and the closing phenylalanine or tryptophan. D genes are given only for firm matches. Size tells how often a clone was seen (once, few, many) or the class of an expanded clone, and some rows leave it out.

D gene: TRBD1; J gene: TRBJ1-6; V gene: TRBV4-1; clone size: .; CDR3 DNA: TGCGCCAGCAGCCAAGGGGGGACAGGTGGAAATTCACCCCTCCACTTT; CDR3 protein: CASSQGGTGGNSPLHF
D gene: .; J gene: TRBJ2-7; V gene: TRBV11-2; clone size: .; CDR3 DNA: TGTGCCAGCAGCTTCGGAGGACCCAACTACGAGCAGTACTTC; CDR3 protein: CASSFGGPNYEQYF
D gene: .; J gene: TRBJ2-7; V gene: TRBV20-1; clone size: .; CDR3 DNA: TGCAGTGCTAGAGCCTGGGCCCTGCTCTCCTACGAGCAGTACTTC; CDR3 protein: CSARAWALLSYEQYF
D gene: .; J gene: TRBJ2-6; V gene: TRBV7-9; clone size: .; CDR3 DNA: TGTGCCAGCAGCTATAATCCTAACCGAATCTCTGGGGCCAACGTCCTGACTTTC; CDR3 protein: CASSYNPNRISGANVLTF
D gene: .; J gene: TRBJ2-2; V gene: TRBV18; clone size: .; CDR3 DNA: TGTGCCAGCTCATCGACAGCGAACACCGGGGAGCTGTTTTTT; CDR3 protein: CASSSTANTGELFF
D gene: TRBD1; J gene: TRBJ2-7; V gene: TRBV7-2; clone size: few; CDR3 DNA: TGTGCCAGCAGCCCCCTGAGGCCCGGGACAGGGACCGATATCTACGAGCAGTACTTC; CDR3 protein: CASSPLRPGTGTDIYEQYF
D gene: TRBD2; J gene: TRBJ2-2; V gene: TRBV7-6; clone size: .; CDR3 DNA: TGTGCCAGCAGCCTCGAATCTAGCGGGGGGGCCGTCGGGGAGCTGTTTTTT; CDR3 protein: CASSLESSGGAVGELFF
D gene: .; J gene: TRBJ2-7; V gene: TRBV12-5; clone size: .; CDR3 DNA: TGTGCTAGTGGTTTGGGGAATAGCTACGAGCAGTACTTC; CDR3 protein: CASGLGNSYEQYF
D gene: .; J gene: TRBJ2-7; V gene: TRBV12-5; clone size: few; CDR3 DNA: TGTGCTAGTGGCCCTTCTTGGGACGAGCAGTACTTC; CDR3 protein: CASGPSWDEQYF
D gene: .; J gene: TRBJ2-7; V gene: TRBV7-9; clone size: .; CDR3 DNA: TGTGCCAGCAGCTCTACAGGGCTTTGGTCCTACGAGCAGTACTTC; CDR3 protein: CASSSTGLWSYEQYF
D gene: .; J gene: TRBJ2-4; V gene: TRBV28; clone size: few; CDR3 DNA: TGTGCCGCCTACGGGACAGCCAAAAACATTCAGTACTTC; CDR3 protein: CAAYGTAKNIQYF
D gene: .; J gene: TRBJ1-2; V gene: TRBV6-2/TRBV6-3; clone size: .; CDR3 DNA: TGTGCCAGCGTTAATGGAGAGAACTATGGCTACACCTTC; CDR3 protein: CASVNGENYGYTF
D gene: .; J gene: TRBJ2-5; V gene: TRBV7-9; clone size: .; CDR3 DNA: TGTGCCAGCAGCTTGACGATGGCGGAGACCCAGTACTTC; CDR3 protein: CASSLTMAETQYF
D gene: .; J gene: TRBJ1-1; V gene: TRBV11-2; clone size: .; CDR3 DNA: TGTGCCAGCAGCCCCGGGCACACTGAAGCTTTCTTT; CDR3 protein: CASSPGHTEAFF
D gene: .; J gene: TRBJ2-2; V gene: TRBV7-2; clone size: many; CDR3 DNA: TGTGCCAGCAGCCAAGGACAGACTGGGTCCGGGGAGCTGTTTTTT; CDR3 protein: CASSQGQTGSGELFF
D gene: .; J gene: TRBJ2-7; V gene: TRBV6-2/TRBV6-3; clone size: many; CDR3 DNA: TGTGCCAGCAGCTATGGGGGGCGGGCCTACGAGCAGTACTTC; CDR3 protein: CASSYGGRAYEQYF
D gene: .; J gene: TRBJ1-1; V gene: TRBV10-3; clone size: .; CDR3 DNA: TGTGCCATCAGTGGACACGGGGGCGAGGGGACTGAAGCTTTCTTT; CDR3 protein: CAISGHGGEGTEAFF
D gene: .; J gene: TRBJ1-1; V gene: TRBV28; clone size: few; CDR3 DNA: TGTGCCAGCAGTTTCAGCTTCACAGGGCAATGGGCTTTCTTT; CDR3 protein: CASSFSFTGQWAFF
D gene: .; J gene: TRBJ1-2; V gene: TRBV12-3/TRBV12-4; clone size: .; CDR3 DNA: TGTGCCAGCAGTTATCTAGGGGGAGCTACCCATGGCTACACCTTC; CDR3 protein: CASSYLGGATHGYTF
D gene: TRBD1; J gene: TRBJ2-7; V gene: TRBV6-1; clone size: few; CDR3 DNA: TGTGCCAGCACGACAGGGGGGATGGCCTACGAGCAGTACTTC; CDR3 protein: CASTTGGMAYEQYF
D gene: TRBD1; J gene: TRBJ1-5; V gene: TRBV20-1; clone size: .; CDR3 DNA: TGCAGTGCTCGTGGACAGGGGACTCAGCCCCAGCATTTT; CDR3 protein: CSARGQGTQPQHF
D gene: .; J gene: TRBJ2-5; V gene: TRBV7-2; clone size: few; CDR3 DNA: TGTGCCAGCAGCCCATACAGGGTCTCGGAGACCCAGTACTTC; CDR3 protein: CASSPYRVSETQYF
D gene: .; J gene: TRBJ2-5; V gene: TRBV12-3/TRBV12-4; clone size: .; CDR3 DNA: TGTGCCAGCAGCCACGACCCTGCAGAGACCCAGTACTTC; CDR3 protein: CASSHDPAETQYF
D gene: .; J gene: TRBJ2-7; V gene: TRBV7-8; clone size: .; CDR3 DNA: TGTGCCAGCAGCTTAGGAGGGCCGGGTACCTCCTACGAGCAGTACTTC; CDR3 protein: CASSLGGPGTSYEQYF
D gene: TRBD1; J gene: TRBJ1-4; V gene: TRBV18; clone size: .; CDR3 DNA: TGTGCCAGCTCACCCCCGGGACAGGGTATTGAAAAACTGTTTTTT; CDR3 protein: CASSPPGQGIEKLFF
D gene: TRBD1; J gene: TRBJ2-7; V gene: TRBV5-8; clone size: .; CDR3 DNA: TGTGCCAGCAGCTTAGGGACAGGGGGTTGCGAGCAGTACTTC; CDR3 protein: CASSLGTGGCEQYF
D gene: TRBD1; J gene: TRBJ2-7; V gene: TRBV6-6; clone size: few; CDR3 DNA: TGTGCCAGCGAGCTGGGACAGGGTTCCTACGAGCAGTACTTC; CDR3 protein: CASELGQGSYEQYF
D gene: TRBD2; J gene: TRBJ2-1; V gene: TRBV5-6; clone size: .; CDR3 DNA: TGTGCCAGCAGTGTTGTGGGAGGGACCAATGAGCAGTTCTTC; CDR3 protein: CASSVVGGTNEQFF
D gene: .; J gene: TRBJ2-1; V gene: TRBV11-2; clone size: few; CDR3 DNA: TGTGCCAGCAGCTTAGATCTGTGGTACTCCTACAATGAGCAGTTCTTC; CDR3 protein: CASSLDLWYSYNEQFF
D gene: .; J gene: TRBJ2-7; V gene: TRBV7-2; clone size: .; CDR3 DNA: TGTGCCAGCAGCCTTCGTCGGGGCGAAGAGCAGTACTTC; CDR3 protein: CASSLRRGEEQYF
D gene: .; J gene: TRBJ2-3; V gene: TRBV19; clone size: .; CDR3 DNA: TGTGCCAGTAGTATAAACTACCGATCAGATACGCAGTATTTT; CDR3 protein: CASSINYRSDTQYF
D gene: .; J gene: TRBJ1-3; V gene: TRBV2; clone size: few; CDR3 DNA: TGTGCCAGCGGAGAGTGGGGTGGAAACACCATATATTTT; CDR3 protein: CASGEWGGNTIYF
D gene: TRBD2; J gene: TRBJ2-1; V gene: TRBV12-3/TRBV12-4; clone size: .; CDR3 DNA: TGTGCCAGCAGTCGCAGACTAGCGGGAGACCGGGAGCAGTTCTTC; CDR3 protein: CASSRRLAGDREQFF
D gene: TRBD1; J gene: TRBJ1-2; V gene: TRBV7-2; clone size: few; CDR3 DNA: TGTGCCAGCAGCGAAAGACAGGGGATACATGGCTACACCTTC; CDR3 protein: CASSERQGIHGYTF
D gene: .; J gene: TRBJ1-6; V gene: TRBV12-3/TRBV12-4; clone size: few; CDR3 DNA: TGTGCCAGCAGTTTAAAGGGGGATTCACCCCTCCACTTT; CDR3 protein: CASSLKGDSPLHF
D gene: .; J gene: TRBJ2-1; V gene: TRBV19; clone size: .; CDR3 DNA: TGTGCCAGTAGTATCGGCGGGGCCTACAATGAGCAGTTCTTC; CDR3 protein: CASSIGGAYNEQFF
D gene: TRBD1; J gene: TRBJ2-6; V gene: TRBV12-3/TRBV12-4; clone size: .; CDR3 DNA: TGTGCCAGCAGTCCACCTCCGGGGACAGGGGGCGCTTGGAACACTGGGGCCAACGTCCTGACTTTC; CDR3 protein: CASSPPPGTGGAWNTGANVLTF
D gene: TRBD1; J gene: TRBJ2-3; V gene: TRBV7-2; clone size: many; CDR3 DNA: TGTGCCAGCAGCATGGGACCCTACAGGGGAGATACGCAGTATTTT; CDR3 protein: CASSMGPYRGDTQYF
D gene: .; J gene: TRBJ2-5; V gene: TRBV12-3/TRBV12-4; clone size: once; CDR3 DNA: TGTGCCAGCACCTGGCTTGGGGTAGAGACCCAGTACTTC; CDR3 protein: CASTWLGVETQYF
D gene: TRBD1; J gene: TRBJ1-1; V gene: TRBV7-2; clone size: many; CDR3 DNA: TGTGCCAGCAGCCCTACCGGGACAGGGGTTCGGTACACTGAAGCTTTCTTT; CDR3 protein: CASSPTGTGVRYTEAFF
D gene: .; J gene: TRBJ1-2; V gene: TRBV11-2; clone size: .; CDR3 DNA: TGTGCCAGCAGCTTAGAACCCGGCGGACCCTATGGCTACACCTTC; CDR3 protein: CASSLEPGGPYGYTF
D gene: .; J gene: TRBJ1-6; V gene: TRBV12-3/TRBV12-4; clone size: few; CDR3 DNA: TGTGCCAGCAGTTTGGTGGGGGGGGAGTCACCCCTCCACTTT; CDR3 protein: CASSLVGGESPLHF
D gene: TRBD1; J gene: TRBJ2-7; V gene: TRBV7-2; clone size: few; CDR3 DNA: TGTGCCAGCAGCCTATGGGACAGGGGGATCTACGAGCAGTACTTC; CDR3 protein: CASSLWDRGIYEQYF
D gene: TRBD2; J gene: TRBJ2-7; V gene: TRBV7-8; clone size: few; CDR3 DNA: TGTGCCAGCAGCTTCCCCCCGGGAGGAGCCTACGAGCAGTACTTC; CDR3 protein: CASSFPPGGAYEQYF
D gene: .; J gene: TRBJ1-1; V gene: TRBV7-2; clone size: many; CDR3 DNA: TGTGCCAGCAGCTGGGACATTAGGAACACTGAAGCTTTCTTT; CDR3 protein: CASSWDIRNTEAFF
D gene: .; J gene: TRBJ1-2; V gene: TRBV7-2; clone size: many; CDR3 DNA: TGTGCCAGCAGCTTATACCATGACCTACATGGCTACACCTTC; CDR3 protein: CASSLYHDLHGYTF
D gene: TRBD1; J gene: TRBJ1-2; V gene: TRBV6-8; clone size: few; CDR3 DNA: TGTGCCAGCAGTTATTACACAGGGGGCGGTACGGGCTACACCTTC; CDR3 protein: CASSYYTGGGTGYTF
D gene: .; J gene: TRBJ2-7; V gene: TRBV5-1; clone size: .; CDR3 DNA: TGCGCCAGCAGCTTGGTTGGCAGCCACTACGAGCAGTACTTC; CDR3 protein: CASSLVGSHYEQYF
D gene: TRBD1; J gene: TRBJ2-1; V gene: TRBV2; clone size: .; CDR3 DNA: TGTGCCAGCAGGCAGACAGGGACAAACAATGAGCAGTTCTTC; CDR3 protein: CASRQTGTNNEQFF
D gene: TRBD2; J gene: TRBJ2-7; V gene: TRBV7-2; clone size: few; CDR3 DNA: TGTGCCAGCAGCACTTACGTACTAGCGGGAGACGAGCAGTACTTC; CDR3 protein: CASSTYVLAGDEQYF
D gene: .; J gene: TRBJ2-5; V gene: TRBV18; clone size: few; CDR3 DNA: TGTGCCAGCTCACCATTGAGGCAAGAGACCCAGTACTTC; CDR3 protein: CASSPLRQETQYF